This entry lists 19 T cell receptor beta chains sequenced from one sample in a study of neurological immune-mediated disorders. A single record per CDR3 protein comes from TCRdb applying MiXCR to the 5' RACE reads. Of fewer than 85,000 distinct CDR3 sequences in the sample, roughly 4.4% were seen once. Material: PBMCs. These receptors were taken from a woman between 65 and 79 years old with multiple sclerosis.

This clonotype was seen many times. The rearrangement joins TRBV7-2 to TRBJ2-1, with 8 bases fitting TRBD2. The CDR3 covers 15 residues. V was pared by 7 bases and J by 8 bases, with 13 bases of the junction left unmatched. Germline CDR1 is SGHTA and CDR2 is FQGNSA. CDR3 in DNA: TGTGCCAGCATACTAGCGGCCGTGAATGGCGATGAGCAGTTCTTC. Its translation is CASILAAVNGDEQFF.

The sample holds many counts of this clonotype. The gene calls are TRBV15 and TRBJ2-1; 7 nucleotides agree with TRBD1. The CDR3 sequence is 16 residues long. Germline V CDR1 and CDR2: LNHNV, YYDKDF (reference sequence). With 0 bases clipped from V and 8 bases from J, the junction kept 10 bases outside the gene matches. The CDR3 DNA reads TGTGCCACCAGCAGAGATCGGAGGACAGGCCCTGATGAGCAGTTCTTC. It translates to CATSRDRRTGPDEQFF.

At least ten counts were recorded for this clonotype. The chain uses TRBV5-1 and TRBJ1-3; D not certain. V lost 5 bases and J lost 0, with 15 bases in between. Germline values: CDR1 SGHRS, CDR2 YFSETQ. This CDR3 has 16 amino acids. In nucleotides, the CDR3 is TGCGCCAGCAGGGAATCGGCAGGATCCTCTGGAAACACCATATATTTT. Protein sequence: CASRESAGSSGNTIYF. Looking up the rest from reference TRBV5-1 and TRBJ1-3 gives the full variable domain: KAGVTQTPRYLIKTRGQQVTLSCSPISGHRSVSWYQQTPGQGLQFLFEYFSETQRNKGNFPGRFSGRQFSNSRSEMNVSTLELGDSALYLCASRESAGSSGNTIYFGEGSWLTVV.

At least ten counts were recorded for this clonotype. The chain has TRBV20-1 and TRBJ2-3; 11 positions match TRBD2. V lost 5 bases, J lost 1 base, and 11 bases stayed unmatched. CDR3 length: 17 amino acids. Looked up from germline, CDR1 is DFQATT and CDR2 is SNEGSKA (reference sequence). CDR3 nucleotides: TGCAGTGCTCTCCGGACTAGCGGGCGGCCGGGCACAGATACGCAGTATTTT. Translating it yields CSALRTSGRPGTDTQYF.

The V gene is TRBV27, the J gene TRBJ1-6, with TRBD1 identical over 8 bases. There are 15 residues in the CDR3. Germline V CDR1 and CDR2: MNHEY, SMNVEV (reference sequence). Trimming removed 1 base from V and 9 bases from J; junction bases left unmatched: 5. CDR3 in DNA: TGTGCCAGCAGTTTATATGGACAGGGCGGTTCACCCCTCCACTTT. Its translation: CASSLYGQGGSPLHF.

This clonotype was found a few times. V and J are TRBV27 and TRBJ1-4; D is undetermined. V lost 3 bases and J 6 bases, leaving 23 bases between the germline ends. Germline loops: CDR1 MNHEY, CDR2 SMNVEV (reference sequence). This CDR3 is built from 18 residues. The CDR3 nucleotides read TGTGCCAGCAGTTTGGGTTGGCCGGCGGAACTACGGGATGAAAAACTGTTTTTT. Translation gives CASSLGWPAELRDEKLFF.

In its sample, this clonotype was seen many times. This chain links TRBV5-1 with TRBJ2-1; D unresolved. The germline V and J ends were trimmed by 0 bases and 8 bases, with 6 bases remaining between them. There are 12 residues in the CDR3. In germline, CDR1 is SGHRS, CDR2 YFSETQ. CDR3 loop: CASSLEAHEQFF. The CDR3 DNA sequence: TGCGCCAGCAGCTTGGAAGCCCATGAGCAGTTCTTC.

This clonotype was seen many times. The rearrangement links TRBV20-1 to TRBJ1-5, with no clear D. CDR3 length equals 10 residues. With 5 bases removed from V and 8 bases from J, the gap between germline ends came to 7 bases. The germline V gene encodes CDR1 DFQATT and CDR2 SNEGSKA (reference sequence). DNA of the CDR3: TGCAGTGCTGGCCACGAGCCCCAGCATTTT. This translates into CSAGHEPQHF.

This clonotype was observed many times. This rearrangement joins TRBV7-2 to TRBJ1-1; D is unclear. The CDR3 runs 14 residues. Germline assignment: CDR1 SGHTA and CDR2 FQGNSA. V lost 2 bases and J 1 base, leaving 8 bases between the germline ends. The CDR3 is CASSLSRWNTEAFF. In DNA form, the CDR3 reads TGTGCCAGCAGCTTATCACGGTGGAACACTGAAGCTTTCTTT. The full variable domain, rest sourced from reference TRBV7-2 and TRBJ1-1, is GAGVSQSPSNKVTEKGKDVELRCDPISGHTALYWYRQSLGQGLEFLIYFQGNSAPDKSGLPSDRFSAERTGGSVSTLTIQRTQQEDSAVYLCASSLSRWNTEAFFGQGTRLTVV.

In this sample, this clonotype turned up many times. This chain uses TRBV6-5 with TRBJ2-7, with 10 bases aligning to TRBD2. V lost 6 bases to trimming and J lost 0 bases; unmatched junction nucleotides: 5. Germline CDR1 MNHEY, CDR2 SVGAGI. The CDR3 contains 15 residues. CDR3: CASSHSSGSSYEQYF. Here the CDR3 DNA reads TGTGCCAGCAGCCACTCTAGCGGGAGCTCCTACGAGCAGTACTTC.

This clonotype was recorded at least ten times. The chain uses TRBV12-3 or TRBV12-4 and TRBJ2-5, with a weak D call TRBD1 (6 bases). CDR3 length equals 15 residues. Trimming left V 4 bases short and J 5 bases short, with 17 bases between. The CDR3 reads CASSSQWGLGETQYF. CDR3 DNA: TGTGCCAGCAGTTCCCAGTGGGGGCTTGGGGAGACCCAGTACTTC.

The chain combines TRBV5-1 with TRBJ2-3, with D perhaps being TRBD1 or TRBD2 (6 bases each). CDR1 is SGHRS, CDR2 YFSETQ, per germline. The CDR3 contains 14 residues. V was cut by 0 bases and J by 4 bases, with 9 bases left in between. The chain's CDR3 is CASSLEGGSDTQYF. For the CDR3, the DNA is TGCGCCAGCAGCTTGGAGGGGGGATCAGATACGCAGTATTTT.

A remark on this clonotype: It may be a read error: a sequence one base away is much more abundant. Here the CDR3 omits its conserved ending phenylalanine or tryptophan, so a read error is the likely source. The V gene is TRBV5-1, the J gene TRBJ2-1; D is unclear. Trimming took off 3 bases at V and 8 bases at J, with 9 bases between the two ends. This CDR3 comprises 12 residues. Germline V gene data show CDR1 as SGHRS and CDR2 as YFSETQ. CDR3 nucleotide sequence: TGCGCCAGCAGCTCATCTCTGGATGAGCAGTTCTGC. The encoded protein is CASSSSLDEQFC.

This clonotype was seen repeatedly, ten times or more. The J gene is TRBJ2-1, the V gene TRBV7-2; a possible D gene is TRBD2 (5 bases). Trimming cost V 4 bases and J 10 bases, with 11 bases left between them. The CDR3 is 12 amino acids. CDR1 and CDR2 from the germline V gene are SGHTA and FQGNSA. CDR3 nucleotide sequence: TGTGCCAGCAGCTCCTACTCGGGGGAGCAGTTCTTC. Amino acid sequence: CASSSYSGEQFF. Filled out from reference TRBV7-2 and TRBJ2-1, the complete variable domain reads GAGVSQSPSNKVTEKGKDVELRCDPISGHTALYWYRQSLGQGLEFLIYFQGNSAPDKSGLPSDRFSAERTGGSVSTLTIQRTQQEDSAVYLCASSSYSGEQFFGPGTRLTVL.

There are many counts of this clonotype. The chain joins TRBV20-1 to TRBJ2-7; TRBD1 matches 8 bases. Germline V gene sequence: CDR1 DFQATT, CDR2 SNEGSKA (reference sequence). This CDR3 spans 11 amino acids. V shed 6 bases, J shed 3 bases, and the junction held 1 base outside the gene matches. The CDR3 reads CSAGQVYEQYF. The CDR3 DNA follows: TGCAGTGCGGGACAGGTCTACGAGCAGTACTTC.

By frequency in the sample, this clonotype is medium-sized. The CDR3 coding sequence is TGTGCCAGCAGCTTAACCCAGTACGAGCAGTACTTC. Its protein product is CASSLTQYEQYF. V is TRBV7-2 and J is TRBJ2-7; D gene uncertain. CDR1 SGHTA and CDR2 FQGNSA come from the germline V gene. This CDR3 is 12 amino acids long. Trimming shortened V by 2 bases and J by 4 bases, and 6 bases separated the two germline ends.

This chain connects TRBV20-1 to TRBJ1-1, with D unresolved. The V and J ends lost 3 bases and 7 bases respectively, with 12 bases between them. Germline-derived CDR1 and CDR2 are DFQATT and SNEGSKA (reference sequence). The CDR3 covers 12 residues. The CDR3 nucleotides are TGCAGTGCTAGGAGTCAGAGTCTTGAAGCTTTCTTT. Protein product: CSARSQSLEAFF.

As concerns this clonotype: This sequence may be a read error, since a much larger clone differs from it by one base. The J gene is TRBJ2-5, the V gene TRBV7-6, with D unclear. The CDR3 is 12 amino acids. The germline gives CDR1 SGHVS, CDR2 FNYEAQ. The DNA of the CDR3 is TGTGTCAGCAGCTTATGGCGAGAGACCCAGTACTTC. It is translated as CVSSLWRETQYF.

This clonotype came up many times. V is TRBV6-2 or TRBV6-3 and J is TRBJ2-1, with TRBD2 as a possible D gene (5 bases). V was cut by 8 bases and J by 8 bases, with 13 bases left in between. Germline V gene data show CDR1 as MNHEY and CDR2 as SVGEGT. The CDR3 covers 12 residues. The CDR3 nucleotides read TGTGCCAGCCTGGACTTCCTAGATGAGCAGTTCTTC. Its protein product is CASLDFLDEQFF.